This TCR beta chain was recovered during a study of T cells in localized non-small cell lung cancer. This clone showed up just once. Some clones are missing from TCRdb's copy, which holds only in-frame ones; the method was immunoSEQ multiplex PCR. The sample lists some 4,000 clones, 25% occurring once. In germline, CDR1 is SGHRS, CDR2 YFSETQ. CDR3 length: 14 residues. V was pared by 4 bases and J by 1 base, with 11 bases between. The material was lung tumor tissue, obtained before any cancer treatment. This clonotype was obtained from a male donor aged 60 or older with stage I lung adenocarcinoma. The rearrangement links TRBV5-1 to TRBJ1-1; D might be TRBD1 (6 bases). Here the CDR3 DNA reads TGCGCCAGCAGCATACAGGGTCGGAACACTGAAGCTTTCTTT. Protein: CASSIQGRNTEAFF.